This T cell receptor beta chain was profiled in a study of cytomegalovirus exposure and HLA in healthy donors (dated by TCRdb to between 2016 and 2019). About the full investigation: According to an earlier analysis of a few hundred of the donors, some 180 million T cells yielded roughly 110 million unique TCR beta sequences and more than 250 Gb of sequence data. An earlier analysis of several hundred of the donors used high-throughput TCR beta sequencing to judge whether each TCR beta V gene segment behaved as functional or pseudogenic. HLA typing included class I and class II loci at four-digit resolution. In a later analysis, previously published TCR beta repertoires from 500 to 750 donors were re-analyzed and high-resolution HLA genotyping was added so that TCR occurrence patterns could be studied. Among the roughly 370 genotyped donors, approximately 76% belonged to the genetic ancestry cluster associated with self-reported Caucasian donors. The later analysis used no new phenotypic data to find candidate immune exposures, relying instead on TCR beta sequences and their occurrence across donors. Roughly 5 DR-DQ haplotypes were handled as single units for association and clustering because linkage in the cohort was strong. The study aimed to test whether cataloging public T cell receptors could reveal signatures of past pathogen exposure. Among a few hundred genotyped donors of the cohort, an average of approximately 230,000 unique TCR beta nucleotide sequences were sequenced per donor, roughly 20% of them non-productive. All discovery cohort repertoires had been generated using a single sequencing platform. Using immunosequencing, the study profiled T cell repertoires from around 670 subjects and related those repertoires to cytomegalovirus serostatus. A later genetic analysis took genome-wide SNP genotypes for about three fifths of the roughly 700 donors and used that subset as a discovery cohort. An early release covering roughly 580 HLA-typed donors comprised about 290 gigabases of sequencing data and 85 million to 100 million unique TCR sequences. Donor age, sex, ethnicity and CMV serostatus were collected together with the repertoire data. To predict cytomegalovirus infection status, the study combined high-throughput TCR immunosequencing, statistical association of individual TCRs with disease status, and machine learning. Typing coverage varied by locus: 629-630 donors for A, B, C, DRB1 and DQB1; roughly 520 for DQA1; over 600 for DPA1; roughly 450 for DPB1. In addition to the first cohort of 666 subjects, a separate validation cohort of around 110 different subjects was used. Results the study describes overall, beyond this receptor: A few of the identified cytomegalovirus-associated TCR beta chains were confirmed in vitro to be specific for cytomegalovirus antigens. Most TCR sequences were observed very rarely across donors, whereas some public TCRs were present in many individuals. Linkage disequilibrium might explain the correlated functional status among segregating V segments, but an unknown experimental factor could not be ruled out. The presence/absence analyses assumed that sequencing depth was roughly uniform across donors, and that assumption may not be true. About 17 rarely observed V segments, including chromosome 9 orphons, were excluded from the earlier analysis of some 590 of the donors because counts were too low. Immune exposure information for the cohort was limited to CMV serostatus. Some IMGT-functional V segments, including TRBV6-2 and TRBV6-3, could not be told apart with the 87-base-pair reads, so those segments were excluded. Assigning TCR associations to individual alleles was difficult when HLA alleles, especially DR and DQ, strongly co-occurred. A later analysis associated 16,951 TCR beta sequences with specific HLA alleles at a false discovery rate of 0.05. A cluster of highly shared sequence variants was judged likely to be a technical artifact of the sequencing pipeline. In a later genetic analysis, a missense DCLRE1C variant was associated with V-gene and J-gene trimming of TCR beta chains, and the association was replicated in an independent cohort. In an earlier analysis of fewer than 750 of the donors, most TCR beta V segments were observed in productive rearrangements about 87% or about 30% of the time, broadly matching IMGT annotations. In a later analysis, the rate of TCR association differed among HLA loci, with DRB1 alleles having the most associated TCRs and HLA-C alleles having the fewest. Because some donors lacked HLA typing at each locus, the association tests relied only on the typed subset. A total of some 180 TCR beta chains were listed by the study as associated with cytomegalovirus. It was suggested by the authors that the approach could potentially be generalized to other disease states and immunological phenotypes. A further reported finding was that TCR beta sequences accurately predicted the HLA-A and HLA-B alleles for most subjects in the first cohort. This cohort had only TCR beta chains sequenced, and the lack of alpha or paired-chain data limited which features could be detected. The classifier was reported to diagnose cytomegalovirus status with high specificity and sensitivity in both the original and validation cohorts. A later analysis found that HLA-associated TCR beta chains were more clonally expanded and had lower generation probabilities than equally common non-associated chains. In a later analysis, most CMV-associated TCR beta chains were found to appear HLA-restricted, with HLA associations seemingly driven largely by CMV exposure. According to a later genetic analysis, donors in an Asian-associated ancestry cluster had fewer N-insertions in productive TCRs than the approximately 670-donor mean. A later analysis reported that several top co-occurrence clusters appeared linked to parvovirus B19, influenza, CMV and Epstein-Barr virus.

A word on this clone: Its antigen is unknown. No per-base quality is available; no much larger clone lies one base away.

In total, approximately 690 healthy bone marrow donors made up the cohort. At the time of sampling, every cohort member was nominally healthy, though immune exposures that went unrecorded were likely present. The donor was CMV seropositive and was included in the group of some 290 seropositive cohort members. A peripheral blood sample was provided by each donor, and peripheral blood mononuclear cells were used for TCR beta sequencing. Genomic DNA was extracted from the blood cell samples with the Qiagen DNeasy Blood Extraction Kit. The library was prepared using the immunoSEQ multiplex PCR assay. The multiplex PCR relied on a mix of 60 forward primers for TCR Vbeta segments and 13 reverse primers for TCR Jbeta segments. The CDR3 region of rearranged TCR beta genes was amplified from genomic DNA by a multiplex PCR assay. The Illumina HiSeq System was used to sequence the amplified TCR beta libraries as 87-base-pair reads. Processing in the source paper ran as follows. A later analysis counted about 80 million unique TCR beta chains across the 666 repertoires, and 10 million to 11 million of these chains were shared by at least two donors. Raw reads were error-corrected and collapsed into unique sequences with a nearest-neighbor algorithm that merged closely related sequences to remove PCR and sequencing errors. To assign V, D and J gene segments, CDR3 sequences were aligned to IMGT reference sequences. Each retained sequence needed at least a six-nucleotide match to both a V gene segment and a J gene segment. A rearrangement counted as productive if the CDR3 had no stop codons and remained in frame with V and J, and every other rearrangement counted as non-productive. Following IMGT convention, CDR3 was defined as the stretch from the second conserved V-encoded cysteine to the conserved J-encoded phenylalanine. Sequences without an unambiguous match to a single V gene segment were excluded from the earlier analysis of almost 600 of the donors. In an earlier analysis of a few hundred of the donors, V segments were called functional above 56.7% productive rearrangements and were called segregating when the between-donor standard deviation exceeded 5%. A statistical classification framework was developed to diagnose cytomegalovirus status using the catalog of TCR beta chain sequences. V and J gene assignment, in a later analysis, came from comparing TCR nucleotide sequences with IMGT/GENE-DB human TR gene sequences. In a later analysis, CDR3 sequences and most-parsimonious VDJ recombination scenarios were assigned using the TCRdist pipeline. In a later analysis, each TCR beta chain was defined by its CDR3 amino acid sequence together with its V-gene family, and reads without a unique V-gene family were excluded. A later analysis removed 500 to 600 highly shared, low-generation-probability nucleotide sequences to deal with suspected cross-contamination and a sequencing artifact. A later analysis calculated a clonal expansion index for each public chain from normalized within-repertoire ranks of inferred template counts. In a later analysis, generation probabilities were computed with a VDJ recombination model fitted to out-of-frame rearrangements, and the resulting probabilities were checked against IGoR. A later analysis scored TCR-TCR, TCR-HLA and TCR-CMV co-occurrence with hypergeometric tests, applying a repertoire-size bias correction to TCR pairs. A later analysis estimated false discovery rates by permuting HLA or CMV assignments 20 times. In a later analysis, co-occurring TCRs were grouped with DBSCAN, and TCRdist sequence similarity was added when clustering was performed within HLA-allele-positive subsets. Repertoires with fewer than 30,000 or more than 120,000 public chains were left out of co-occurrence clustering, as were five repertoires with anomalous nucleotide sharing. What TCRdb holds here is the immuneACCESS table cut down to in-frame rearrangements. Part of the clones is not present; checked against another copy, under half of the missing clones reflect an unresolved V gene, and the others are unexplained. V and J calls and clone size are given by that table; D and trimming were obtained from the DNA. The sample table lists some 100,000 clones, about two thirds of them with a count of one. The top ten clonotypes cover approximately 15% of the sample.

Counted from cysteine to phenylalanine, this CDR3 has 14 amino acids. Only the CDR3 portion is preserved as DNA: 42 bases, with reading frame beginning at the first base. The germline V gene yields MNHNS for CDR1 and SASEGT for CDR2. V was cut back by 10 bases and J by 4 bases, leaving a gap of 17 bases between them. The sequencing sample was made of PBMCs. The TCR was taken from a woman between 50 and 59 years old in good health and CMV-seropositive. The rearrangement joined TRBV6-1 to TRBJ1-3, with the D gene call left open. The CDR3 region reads CATTLEGNGNTIYF. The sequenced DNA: TGTGCCACCACCTTGGAGGGCAACGGAAACACCATATATTTT.